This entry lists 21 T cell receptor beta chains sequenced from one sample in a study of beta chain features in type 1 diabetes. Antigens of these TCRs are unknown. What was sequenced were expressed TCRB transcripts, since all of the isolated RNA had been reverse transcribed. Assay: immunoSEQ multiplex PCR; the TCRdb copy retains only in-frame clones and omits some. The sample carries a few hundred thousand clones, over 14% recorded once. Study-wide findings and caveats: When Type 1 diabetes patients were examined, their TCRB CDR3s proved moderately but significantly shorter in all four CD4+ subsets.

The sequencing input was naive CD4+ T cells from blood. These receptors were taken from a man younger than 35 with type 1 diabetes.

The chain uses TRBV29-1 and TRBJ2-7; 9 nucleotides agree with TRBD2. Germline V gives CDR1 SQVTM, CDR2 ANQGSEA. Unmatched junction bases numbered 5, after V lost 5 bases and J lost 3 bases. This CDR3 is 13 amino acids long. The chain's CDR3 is CSVLVAGVYEQYF. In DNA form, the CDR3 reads TGCAGCGTTTTGGTAGCGGGGGTCTACGAGCAGTACTTC.

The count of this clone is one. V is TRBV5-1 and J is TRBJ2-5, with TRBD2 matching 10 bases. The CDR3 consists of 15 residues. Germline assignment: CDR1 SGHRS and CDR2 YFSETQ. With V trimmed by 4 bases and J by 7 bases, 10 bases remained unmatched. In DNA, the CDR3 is TGCGCCAGCAGCAGACTAGCGGGTCCCGAGGGGACCCAGTACTTC. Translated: CASSRLAGPEGTQYF.

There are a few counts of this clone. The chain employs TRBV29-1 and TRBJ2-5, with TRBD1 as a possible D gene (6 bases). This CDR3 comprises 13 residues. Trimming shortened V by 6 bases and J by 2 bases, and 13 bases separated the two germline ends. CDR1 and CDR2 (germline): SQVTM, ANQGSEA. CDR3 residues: CSVHRTDQETQYF. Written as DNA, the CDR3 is TGCAGCGTGCACCGGACAGATCAAGAGACCCAGTACTTC.

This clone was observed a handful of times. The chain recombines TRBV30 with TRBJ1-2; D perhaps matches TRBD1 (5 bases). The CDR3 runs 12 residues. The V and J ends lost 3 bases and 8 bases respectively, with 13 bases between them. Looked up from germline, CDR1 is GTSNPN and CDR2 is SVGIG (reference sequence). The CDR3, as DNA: TGTGCCTGGAGAGCGGGACGACCAGGCTACACCTTC. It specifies CAWRAGRPGYTF.

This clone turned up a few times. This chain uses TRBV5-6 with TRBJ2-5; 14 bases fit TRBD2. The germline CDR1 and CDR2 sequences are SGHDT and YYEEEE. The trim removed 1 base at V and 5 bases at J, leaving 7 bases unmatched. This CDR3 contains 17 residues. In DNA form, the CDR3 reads TGTGCCAGCAGCTTGAACGGACTAGCGGGAGGATGGGAGACCCAGTACTTC. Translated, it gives CASSLNGLAGGWETQYF. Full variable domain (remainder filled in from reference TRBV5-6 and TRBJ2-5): DAGVTQSPTHLIKTRGQQVTLRCSPKSGHDTVSWYQQALGQGPQFIFQYYEEEERQRGNFPDRFSGHQFPNYSSELNVNALLLGDSALYLCASSLNGLAGGWETQYFGPGTRLLVL.

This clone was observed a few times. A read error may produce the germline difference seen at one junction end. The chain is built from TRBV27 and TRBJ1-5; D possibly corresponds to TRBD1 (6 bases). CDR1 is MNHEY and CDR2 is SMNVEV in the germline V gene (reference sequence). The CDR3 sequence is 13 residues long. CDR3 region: CASSLRGNHPQHF. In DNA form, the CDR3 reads TGTGCCAGCAGTTTAAGGGGGAATCATCCCCAGCATTTT.

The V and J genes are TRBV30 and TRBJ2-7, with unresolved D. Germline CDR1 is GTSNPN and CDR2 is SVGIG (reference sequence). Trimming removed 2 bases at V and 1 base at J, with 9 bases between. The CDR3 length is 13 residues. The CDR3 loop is CAWSLTVSYEQYF. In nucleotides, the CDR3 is TGTGCCTGGAGTTTAACGGTATCCTACGAGCAGTACTTC.

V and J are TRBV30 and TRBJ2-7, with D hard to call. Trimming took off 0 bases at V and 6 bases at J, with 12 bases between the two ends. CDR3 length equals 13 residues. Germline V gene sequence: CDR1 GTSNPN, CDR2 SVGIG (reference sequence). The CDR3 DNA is TGTGCCTGGAGTGTAGCTGGAGTCCGCGAGCAGTACTTC. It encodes CAWSVAGVREQYF.

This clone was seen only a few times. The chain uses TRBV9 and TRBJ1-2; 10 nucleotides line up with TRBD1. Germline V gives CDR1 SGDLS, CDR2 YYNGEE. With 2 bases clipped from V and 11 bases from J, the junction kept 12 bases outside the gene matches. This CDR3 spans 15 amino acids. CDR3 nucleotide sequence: TGTGCCAGCAGCGTGTCTTTCGGGACAGGGGACCCATACACCTTC. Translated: CASSVSFGTGDPYTF.

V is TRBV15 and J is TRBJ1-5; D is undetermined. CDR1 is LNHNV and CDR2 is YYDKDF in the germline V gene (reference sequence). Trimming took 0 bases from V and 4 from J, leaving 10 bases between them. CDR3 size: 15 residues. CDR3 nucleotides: TGTGCCACCAGCAGAGACGCGGCAGCGAATCAGCCCCAGCATTTT. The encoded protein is CATSRDAAANQPQHF.

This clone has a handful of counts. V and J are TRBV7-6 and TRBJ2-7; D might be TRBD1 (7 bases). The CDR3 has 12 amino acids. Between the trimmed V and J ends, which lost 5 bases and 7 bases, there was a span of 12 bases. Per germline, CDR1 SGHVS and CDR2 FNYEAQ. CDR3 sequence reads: CASSQGGREQYF. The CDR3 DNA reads TGTGCCAGCAGCCAGGGGGGACGAGAGCAGTACTTC.

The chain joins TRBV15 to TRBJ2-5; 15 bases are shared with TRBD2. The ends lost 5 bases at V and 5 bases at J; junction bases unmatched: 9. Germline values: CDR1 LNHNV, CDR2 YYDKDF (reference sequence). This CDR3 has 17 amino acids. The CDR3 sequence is CATSWPGLAGGRETQYF. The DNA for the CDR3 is TGTGCCACCAGCTGGCCGGGACTAGCGGGAGGACGGGAGACCCAGTACTTC. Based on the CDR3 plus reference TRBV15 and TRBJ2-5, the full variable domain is DAMVIQNPRYQVTQFGKPVTLSCSQTLNHNVMYWYQQKSSQAPKLLFHYYDKDFNNEADTPDNFQSRRPNTSFCFLDIRSPGLGDTAMYLCATSWPGLAGGRETQYFGPGTRLLVL.

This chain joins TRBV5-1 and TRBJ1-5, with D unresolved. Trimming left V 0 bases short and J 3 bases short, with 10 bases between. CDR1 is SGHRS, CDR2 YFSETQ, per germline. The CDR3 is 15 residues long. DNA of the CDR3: TGCGCCAGCAGCTTGGACGGAGACCTCAATCAGCCCCAGCATTTT. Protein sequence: CASSLDGDLNQPQHF.

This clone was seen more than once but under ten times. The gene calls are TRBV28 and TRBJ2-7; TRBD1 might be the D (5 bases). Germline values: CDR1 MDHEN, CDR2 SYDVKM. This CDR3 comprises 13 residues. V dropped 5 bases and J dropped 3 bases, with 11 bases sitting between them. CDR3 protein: CASSSPGIYEQYF. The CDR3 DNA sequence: TGTGCCAGCAGTAGTCCAGGGATCTACGAGCAGTACTTC.

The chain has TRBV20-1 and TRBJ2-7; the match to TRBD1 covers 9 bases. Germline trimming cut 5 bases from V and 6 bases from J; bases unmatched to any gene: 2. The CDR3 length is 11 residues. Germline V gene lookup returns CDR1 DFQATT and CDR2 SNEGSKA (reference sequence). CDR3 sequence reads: CSASDRGEQYF. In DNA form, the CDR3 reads TGCAGTGCTTCGGACAGGGGCGAGCAGTACTTC.

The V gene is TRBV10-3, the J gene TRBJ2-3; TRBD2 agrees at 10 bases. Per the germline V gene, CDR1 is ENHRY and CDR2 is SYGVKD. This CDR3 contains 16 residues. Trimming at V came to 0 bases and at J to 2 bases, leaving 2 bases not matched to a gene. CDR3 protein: CAISESAGGLTDTQYF. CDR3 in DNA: TGTGCCATCAGTGAGTCAGCGGGAGGGCTCACAGATACGCAGTATTTT.

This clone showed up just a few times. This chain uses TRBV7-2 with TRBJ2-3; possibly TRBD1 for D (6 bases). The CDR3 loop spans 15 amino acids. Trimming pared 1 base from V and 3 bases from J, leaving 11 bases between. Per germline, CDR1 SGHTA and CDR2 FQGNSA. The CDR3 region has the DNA TGTGCCAGCAGCTTAGGATACACAGGGACAGATACGCAGTATTTT. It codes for CASSLGYTGTDTQYF.

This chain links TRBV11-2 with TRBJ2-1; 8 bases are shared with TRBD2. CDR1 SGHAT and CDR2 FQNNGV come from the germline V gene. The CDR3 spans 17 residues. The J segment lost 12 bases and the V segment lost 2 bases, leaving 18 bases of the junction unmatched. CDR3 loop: CASSLFISGSPSQWQFF. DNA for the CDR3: TGTGCCAGCAGCTTATTCATCAGCGGGAGTCCGTCACAATGGCAGTTCTTC.

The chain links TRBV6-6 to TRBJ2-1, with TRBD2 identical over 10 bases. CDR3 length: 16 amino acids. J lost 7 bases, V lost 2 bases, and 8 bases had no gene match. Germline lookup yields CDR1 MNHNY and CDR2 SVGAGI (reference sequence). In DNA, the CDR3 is TGTGCCAGCAGTTACGGGGTGACTAGCGGGTTTAATGAGCAGTTCTTC. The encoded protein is CASSYGVTSGFNEQFF.

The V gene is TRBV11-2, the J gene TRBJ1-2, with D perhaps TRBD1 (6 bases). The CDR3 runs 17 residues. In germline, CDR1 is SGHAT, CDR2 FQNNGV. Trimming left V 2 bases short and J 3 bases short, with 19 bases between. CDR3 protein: CASSLYTHTTGYYGYTF. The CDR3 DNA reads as TGTGCCAGCAGCTTATATACCCATACGACAGGCTACTATGGCTACACCTTC. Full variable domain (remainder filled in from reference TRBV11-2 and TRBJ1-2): EAGVAQSPRYKIIEKRQSVAFWCNPISGHATLYWYQQILGQGPKLLIQFQNNGVVDDSQLPKDRFSAERLKGVDSTLKIQPAKLEDSAVYLCASSLYTHTTGYYGYTFGSGTRLTVV.

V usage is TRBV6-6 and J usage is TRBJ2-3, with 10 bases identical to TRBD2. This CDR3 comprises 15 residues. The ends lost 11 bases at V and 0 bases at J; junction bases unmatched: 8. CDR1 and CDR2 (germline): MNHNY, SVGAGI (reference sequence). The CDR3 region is CAASPSGGSTDTQYF. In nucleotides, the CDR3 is TGTGCCGCCTCCCCTAGCGGGGGTAGCACAGATACGCAGTATTTT.